Presented here are 20 T cell receptor beta chains from one specimen sequenced in a study of CD8+ T cells in alopecia areata. Regarding treatment: oral pan-JAK inhibitor, 5-10 mg twice daily. In each case, RNA was isolated and then reverse transcribed into cDNA as the sequencing template. Method: immunoSEQ multiplex PCR; TCRdb's copy keeps in-frame clones and lacks some. The sample contains 250,000 to 350,000 clones, 60% of which appear only once. The sequencing used CD4+ T cells sorted from blood, collected between weeks 51 and 52, from a patient treated with tofacitinib. The receptors here all came from a human donor with alopecia areata.

The rearrangement uses TRBV2 and TRBJ2-2; no reliable D call. Trimming took 7 bases from V and 3 from J, leaving 9 bases between them. The CDR3 is made up of 13 amino acids. Germline loops: CDR1 SNHLY, CDR2 FYNNEI. The DNA for the CDR3 is TGTGCCAGCATAGCAGGAGACACCGGGGAGCTGTTTTTT. Protein: CASIAGDTGELFF.

The chain has TRBV5-6 and TRBJ2-2; 11 positions agree with TRBD1. Germline lookup yields CDR1 SGHDT and CDR2 YYEEEE. V shed 4 bases and J 4 bases; nucleotides not matched to a gene: 12. This CDR3 spans 18 amino acids. CDR3 loop: CASSLPGQGAPGTGELFF. For the CDR3, the DNA is TGTGCCAGCAGCCTCCCTGGACAGGGGGCCCCTGGCACCGGGGAGCTGTTTTTT. The full variable domain, in which reference TRBV5-6 and TRBJ2-2 provide the parts outside the CDR3, is DAGVTQSPTHLIKTRGQQVTLRCSPKSGHDTVSWYQQALGQGPQFIFQYYEEEERQRGNFPDRFSGHQFPNYSSELNVNALLLGDSALYLCASSLPGQGAPGTGELFFGEGSRLTVL.

This clone was observed once. The V gene is TRBV30, the J gene TRBJ1-2; D not certain. Germline lookup yields CDR1 GTSNPN and CDR2 SVGIG (reference sequence). This CDR3 has 11 residues. Trimming removed 5 bases from V and 6 bases from J, with 10 bases in between. CDR3 sequence reads: CAWESGDGYTF. The CDR3 region has the DNA TGTGCCTGGGAATCTGGGGATGGCTACACCTTC.

The sample holds a few counts of this clone. V and J are TRBV7-9 and TRBJ2-1; TRBD1 aligns across 9 bases. In germline, CDR1 is SEHNR, CDR2 FQNEAQ (reference sequence). The CDR3 contains 15 residues. The V gene end was trimmed by 4 bases and the J gene end by 0 bases; junction bases not matched to a gene: 1. This CDR3 reads CASSSTGGSYNEQFF. CDR3 DNA: TGTGCCAGCAGCTCGACAGGGGGCTCCTACAATGAGCAGTTCTTC.

V usage is TRBV6-5 and J usage is TRBJ2-5; 10 bases align to TRBD2. V lost 6 bases and J lost 5; bases outside the gene matches: 6. From germline, CDR1 is MNHEY and CDR2 SVGAGI. This CDR3 has 14 residues. CDR3 sequence reads: CASRGTSDRETQYF. The CDR3 nucleotides read TGTGCCAGCAGGGGGACTAGCGATAGGGAGACCCAGTACTTC.

The chain employs TRBV29-1 and TRBJ2-5; 11 bases agree with TRBD1. The CDR3 sequence is 15 residues long. The germline CDR1 and CDR2 sequences are SQVTM and ANQGSEA. The junction had 12 bases not matched to a gene; V was cut back by 7 bases and J by 5 bases. CDR3 coding DNA: TGCAGCGCCCAGATCGGACAGGGGGCGGAGGAGACCCAGTACTTC. Translation: CSAQIGQGAEETQYF.

The rearrangement joins TRBV6-5 to TRBJ2-2; 7 bases match TRBD2. CDR3 length: 16 residues. The germline gives CDR1 MNHEY, CDR2 SVGAGI. Losses at the gene ends were 0 bases for V and 3 bases for J; bases not matched to a gene: 4. CDR3: CASSYSSGADTGELFF. Written as DNA, the CDR3 is TGTGCCAGCAGTTACTCGAGCGGGGCCGACACCGGGGAGCTGTTTTTT.

This clone was recorded once. The genes are TRBV7-2 and TRBJ2-3; tentatively, D is TRBD2 (5 bases). V was clipped by 2 bases and J by 3 bases, with 18 bases between them. The CDR3 contains 17 residues. CDR1 and CDR2 from the germline V gene are SGHTA and FQGNSA. The CDR3 DNA sequence: TGTGCCAGCAGCTTAAGAGGGAGCGTAACGGGGACAGATACGCAGTATTTT. This gives the protein CASSLRGSVTGTDTQYF.

This clone was picked up a small number of times. The chain recombines TRBV18 with TRBJ1-4; tentatively, D is TRBD1 (5 bases). The CDR3 has 13 residues. Germline CDR1 reads KGHSH; CDR2 reads LQKENI. The V end lost 6 bases, the J end lost 7 bases, and 12 bases lay between the germline ends. The CDR3 here is CASSAGMGEKLFF. The DNA of the CDR3 is TGTGCCAGCTCGGCAGGGATGGGTGAAAAACTGTTTTTT. Full variable domain (remainder filled in from reference TRBV18 and TRBJ1-4): NAGVMQNPRHLVRRRGQEARLRCSPMKGHSHVYWYRQLPEEGLKFMVYLQKENIIDESGMPKERFSAEFPKEGPSILRIQQVVRGDSAAYFCASSAGMGEKLFFGSGTQLSVL.

CDR3: CASSQDLGQGLRETQYF. For the CDR3, the DNA is TGCGCCAGCAGCCAAGATCTGGGACAGGGGCTGCGGGAGACCCAGTACTTC. The chain links TRBV4-3 to TRBJ2-5, with 10 bases that match TRBD1. The V segment lost 0 bases and the J segment 5 bases; nucleotides outside the gene matches: 9. CDR3 size: 17 residues. CDR1 is LGHNA and CDR2 is YSLEER in the germline V gene.

V is TRBV6-6 and J is TRBJ1-1; D uncertain. The V and J ends lost 7 bases and 3 bases respectively, with 6 bases between them. Germline CDR1 reads MNHNY; CDR2 reads SVGAGI (reference sequence). CDR3 size: 11 residues. The CDR3 loop is CASKVDTEAFF. CDR3 in DNA: TGTGCCAGCAAGGTCGACACTGAAGCTTTCTTT.

As DNA, the CDR3 is TGTGCCTGGAGTGAGTACAACCACAATGAGCAGTTCTTC. Translation: CAWSEYNHNEQFF. The chain has TRBV30 and TRBJ2-1; no firm D call. The CDR3 is 13 residues long. Trimming pared 1 base from V and 5 bases from J, leaving 9 bases between. In germline, CDR1 is GTSNPN, CDR2 SVGIG (reference sequence). Supplemented by reference TRBV30 and TRBJ2-1, the full variable domain reads SQTIHQWPATLVQPVGSPLSLECTVEGTSNPNLYWYRQAAGRGLQLLFYSVGIGQISSEVPQNLSASRPQDRQFILSSKKLLLSDSGFYLCAWSEYNHNEQFFGPGTRLTVL.

The chain uses TRBV9 and TRBJ2-3; D ambiguous. The CDR3 has 14 amino acids. V shed 1 base and J shed 0 bases, with 6 bases lying between them. CDR1 SGDLS and CDR2 YYNGEE come from the germline V gene. The CDR3 bases are TGTGCCAGCAGCGTAATCGACAGCACAGATACGCAGTATTTT. Translating gives CASSVIDSTDTQYF.

In the case of this clone: The same CDR3 arises from other DNA sequences in this sample as well. This rearrangement joins TRBV9 to TRBJ2-3; D call uncertain. V lost 0 bases, J lost 5 bases, and 10 bases lay in between. Germline CDR1 and CDR2: SGDLS and YYNGEE. The CDR3 loop spans 14 amino acids. The CDR3 protein is CASSVGGTEDTQYF. CDR3 nucleotide sequence: TGTGCCAGCAGCGTAGGTGGTACTGAAGATACGCAGTATTTT.

This clone was seen only a few times. The rearrangement links TRBV7-2 to TRBJ2-1; a weak D match, TRBD2 (6 bases). Trimming took 5 bases from V and 0 from J, leaving 14 bases between them. The CDR3 length is 16 residues. From germline, CDR1 is SGHTA and CDR2 FQGNSA. The CDR3 DNA sequence: TGTGCCAGCAGCAAAAGCGGGTGGGGCTCCTACAATGAGCAGTTCTTC. It yields the protein CASSKSGWGSYNEQFF.

V is TRBV11-2 and J is TRBJ2-7; D gene unclear. V gave up 1 base and J gave up 3 bases, with 7 bases separating them. From germline, CDR1 is SGHAT and CDR2 FQNNGV. The CDR3 is 13 amino acids. The CDR3 DNA reads as TGTGCCAGCAGCTTAGGGCAGATCTACGAGCAGTACTTC. It encodes CASSLGQIYEQYF.

For this clone: Its ends do not fully match the called genes, so a read error is possible. The rearrangement links TRBV7-7 to TRBJ2-2, with unresolved D. Germline V gives CDR1 SSHAT, CDR2 FNYEAQ (reference sequence). The CDR3 covers 15 residues. CDR3 coding DNA: TGTGCTAGCAGCTTAGGTAGCAGCCACACCGGGGAGCTGTTTTTT. It specifies CASSLGSSHTGELFF.

The V call is TRBV25-1, the J call TRBJ1-6; no firm D call. Germline CDR1 reads MGHDK; CDR2 reads SYGVNS. The ends were cut back, 6 bases at V and 4 bases at J, with 10 bases in the middle. This CDR3 spans 14 amino acids. The CDR3: CASSDAAYNSPLHF. The CDR3 DNA follows: TGTGCCAGCAGCGATGCGGCATATAATTCACCCCTCCACTTT.

The V call is TRBV29-1, the J call TRBJ2-5; weak D call: TRBD1 (7 bases). Trimming removed 8 bases from V and 1 base from J, with 14 bases in between. From germline, CDR1 is SQVTM and CDR2 ANQGSEA. This CDR3 region has 13 residues. CDR3 in amino acids: CSLEGAGQETQYF. The CDR3 nucleotides read TGCAGCTTGGAGGGGGCAGGCCAAGAGACCCAGTACTTC.

The V and J genes are TRBV30 and TRBJ2-3; the D is unclear. Trimming pared 3 bases from V and 2 bases from J, leaving 9 bases between. The CDR3 contains 13 residues. Per germline, CDR1 GTSNPN and CDR2 SVGIG (reference sequence). The CDR3 sequence: CAWSRLITDTQYF. CDR3 coding DNA: TGTGCCTGGAGCCGTTTGATCACAGATACGCAGTATTTT.